This T cell receptor beta chain came from a study of CD8 T cells in ankylosing spondylitis. This clonotype was seen a few times. TCRdb passed the 5' RACE reads through MiXCR, listing each CDR3 protein once. The sample has roughly 100,000 distinct CDR3 sequences; about 8.3% are singletons. Germline V gives CDR1 SGHRS, CDR2 YFSETQ. V lost 0 bases and J 4 bases, leaving 14 bases between the germline ends. This CDR3 has 16 residues. The source material was blood, either unsorted or a sorted T cell fraction (not recorded which). This TCR was sampled from a male donor with ankylosing spondylitis or in good health (not recorded which). This chain connects TRBV5-1 to TRBJ1-5; possible D gene TRBD1, 5 bases. The CDR3 reads CASSLGGTGENQPQHF. CDR3 coding DNA: TGCGCCAGCAGCTTGGGAGGGACGGGGGAGAATCAGCCCCAGCATTTT. Drawing the rest from reference TRBV5-1 and TRBJ1-5, the complete variable domain is KAGVTQTPRYLIKTRGQQVTLSCSPISGHRSVSWYQQTPGQGLQFLFEYFSETQRNKGNFPGRFSGRQFSNSRSEMNVSTLELGDSALYLCASSLGGTGENQPQHFGDGTRLSIL.